Reported below is one T cell receptor beta chain. Its antigen remains undetermined. It has no much larger one-base neighbor in the sample; base qualities were not kept. The V end loses 0 bases and the J end loses 2 bases, and a stretch of 12 bases separates them. The CDR3, from cysteine to phenylalanine, totals 16 residues. The kept DNA is CDR3 alone, 48 bases in frame from the first base. From a lookup of the germline V gene, CDR1 and CDR2 are SGDLS and YYNGEE. The cohort consisted of 650 to 700 healthy bone marrow donors. At the time of sampling, every cohort member was nominally healthy, though immune exposures that went unrecorded were likely present. The donor tested CMV seropositive, placing the donor among the 250 to 350 seropositive members of the cohort. A peripheral blood sample was provided by each donor, and peripheral blood mononuclear cells were used for TCR beta sequencing. Genomic DNA extraction from the blood cell samples was performed with the Qiagen DNeasy Blood Extraction Kit.

The library was prepared using the immunoSEQ multiplex PCR assay. A mixture of 60 forward primers for TCR Vbeta segments and 13 reverse primers for TCR Jbeta segments was used in the multiplex PCR. A multiplex PCR assay on genomic DNA amplified the CDR3 region of rearranged TCR beta genes. On the Illumina HiSeq System, the amplified TCR beta libraries were sequenced as 87-base-pair reads. Processing in the source paper ran as follows. A later analysis counted approximately 84 million unique TCR beta chains across the 500 to 850 repertoires, and around 9.9 million of these chains were shared by at least two donors. To remove PCR and sequencing errors, raw reads were error-corrected and collapsed into unique sequences using a nearest-neighbor algorithm that merged closely related sequences. Alignment of CDR3 sequences to IMGT reference sequences was used to assign V, D and J gene segments. Each retained sequence needed at least a six-nucleotide match to both a V gene segment and a J gene segment. Rearrangements were called productive when the CDR3 lacked stop codons and stayed in frame with V and J; all others were non-productive. Following IMGT convention, CDR3 was defined as the stretch from the second conserved V-encoded cysteine to the conserved J-encoded phenylalanine. Sequences without an unambiguous match to a single V gene segment were excluded from the earlier analysis of 587 of the donors. In an earlier analysis of several hundred of the donors, V segments were called functional above 56.7% productive rearrangements and were called segregating when the between-donor standard deviation exceeded 5%. A statistical classification framework was built to diagnose cytomegalovirus status from the catalog of TCR beta chain sequences. In a later analysis, V and J genes were assigned by comparing TCR nucleotide sequences against IMGT/GENE-DB human TR gene sequences. In a later analysis, CDR3 sequences and most-parsimonious VDJ recombination scenarios were assigned using the TCRdist pipeline. In a later analysis, each TCR beta chain was defined by its CDR3 amino acid sequence together with its V-gene family, and reads lacking a unique V-gene family were excluded. As a way to deal with suspected cross-contamination and a sequencing artifact, a later analysis dropped 450 to 600 nucleotide sequences that were highly shared and had low generation probability. For each public chain, a later analysis derived a clonal expansion index from normalized ranks of inferred template counts within each repertoire. In a later analysis, generation probabilities were computed using a VDJ recombination model fitted to out-of-frame rearrangements, and the results were checked against IGoR. Hypergeometric tests were used in a later analysis to score TCR-TCR, TCR-HLA and TCR-CMV co-occurrence, with a repertoire-size bias correction applied to the TCR pairs. To estimate false discovery rates, a later analysis permuted the HLA or CMV assignments 20 times. In a later analysis, co-occurring TCRs were grouped with DBSCAN, and TCRdist sequence similarity was added when clustering was performed within HLA-allele-positive subsets. Repertoires with fewer than 30,000 or more than 120,000 public chains were left out of co-occurrence clustering, as were about five repertoires with anomalous nucleotide sharing. What TCRdb holds here is the immuneACCESS table cut down to in-frame rearrangements. Part of the clones is not present; checked against another copy, under half of the missing clones reflect an unresolved V gene, and the others are unexplained. The DNA was the basis for D and trimming; V, J and clone size are from that table. The sample profile shows approximately 93,000 clones; roughly 60% of them were found once. Approximately 6.3% of the sample is taken by the ten largest.

This sample was taken from a study of cytomegalovirus exposure and HLA in healthy donors (TCRdb year 2017). Regarding the research as a whole: An earlier analysis of several hundred of the donors reported 276 Gb of sequence data and 95 million to 120 million unique TCR beta sequences obtained from around 190 million T cells. Every discovery cohort repertoire had been produced on one sequencing platform. The study profiled the T cell repertoires of hundreds of subjects by immunosequencing and related them to cytomegalovirus serostatus. Class I and class II HLA loci were covered by the typing at four-digit resolution. The aim of the study was to test whether cataloging public T cell receptors could identify signatures of past pathogen exposure. Typing coverage differed by locus: A, B, C, DRB1 and DQB1 were typed in roughly 620-640 donors, DQA1 in approximately 520, DPA1 in 606, and DPB1 in approximately 450. Along with the roughly 610-subject first cohort, a separate validation cohort of over a hundred different subjects was used. The study combined high-throughput TCR immunosequencing, statistical association of individual TCRs with disease status, and machine learning to predict cytomegalovirus infection status. On average, 235,054 unique TCR beta nucleotide sequences were sequenced per donor among a few hundred genotyped donors of the cohort, with roughly 19% of those sequences being non-productive. Of the 350 to 450 genotyped donors, 65% to 90% were placed in the genetic ancestry cluster associated with self-reported Caucasian donors. An early release that covered fewer than 750 HLA-typed donors contained about 300 gigabases of sequencing data and about 84 million unique TCR sequences. About 5 DR-DQ haplotypes were handled as single units for association and clustering, since linkage in the cohort was strong. Genome-wide SNP genotypes for about 65% of the 666 donors were used in a later genetic analysis, which treated that subset as a discovery cohort. A later analysis re-examined previously published TCR beta repertoires from hundreds of donors and added high-resolution HLA genotyping to investigate patterns of TCR occurrence. Donor age, sex, ethnicity and CMV serostatus were collected together with the repertoire data. To decide whether each TCR beta V gene segment behaved as functional or pseudogenic, an earlier analysis of 587 of the donors relied on high-throughput TCR beta sequencing. Rather than using new phenotypic data, the later analysis identified candidate immune exposures from TCR beta sequences and from how often those sequences occurred across donors.

The investigation overall reported the following: A further reported finding was that TCR beta sequences accurately predicted the HLA-A and HLA-B alleles for most subjects in the first cohort. Sequencing depth was assumed to be roughly uniform across donors in the presence/absence analyses, though that assumption may not hold. In this cohort, only TCR beta chains were sequenced, and detectable features were limited by the absence of alpha or paired-chain data. In an earlier analysis of about 550 of the donors, most TCR beta V segments were observed in productive rearrangements about 87% or about 30% of the time, broadly matching IMGT annotations. A later analysis found that TCR association rates varied across HLA loci, with DRB1 alleles showing the most associated TCRs and HLA-C alleles the fewest. Some IMGT-functional V segments, including TRBV6-2 and TRBV6-3, could not be told apart with the 87-base-pair reads, so those segments were excluded. Several of the top co-occurrence clusters appeared to be linked to parvovirus B19, influenza, CMV and Epstein-Barr virus, according to a later analysis. Correlated functional status among segregating V segments might reflect linkage disequilibrium, but an unknown experimental factor could not be ruled out. An association between a missense DCLRE1C variant and V-gene and J-gene trimming of TCR beta chains was found in a later genetic analysis and replicated in an independent cohort. Compared with equally common non-associated chains, HLA-associated TCR beta chains in a later analysis were more clonally expanded and had lower generation probabilities. According to a later genetic analysis, donors in an Asian-associated ancestry cluster had fewer N-insertions in productive TCRs than the approximately 670-donor mean. The study gave a list of 150 to 200 TCR beta chains associated with cytomegalovirus. Most TCR sequences were seen in very few donors, while some public TCRs were found in many individuals. Specific HLA alleles were associated with about 17,000 TCR beta sequences at a false discovery rate of 0.05 in a later analysis. Because HLA typing was missing for some donors at each locus, association tests included only the typed subset. For the cohort, immune exposure information was limited to CMV serostatus. Assigning TCR associations to individual alleles was difficult when HLA alleles, especially DR and DQ, strongly co-occurred. In vitro tests confirmed that three of the cytomegalovirus-associated TCR beta chains recognize cytomegalovirus antigens. A cluster of highly shared sequence variants was judged likely to be a technical artifact of the sequencing pipeline. It was suggested by the authors that the approach could potentially be generalized to other disease states and immunological phenotypes. The classifier was reported to diagnose cytomegalovirus status with high specificity and sensitivity in both the original cohort and the validation cohort. Because counts were too low, seventeen rarely observed V segments, including chromosome 9 orphons, were excluded from the earlier analysis of some 590 of the donors. According to a later analysis, most CMV-associated TCR beta chains appeared to be HLA-restricted, and the HLA associations seemed to be driven largely by CMV exposure.

The sequenced material came from PBMCs. The clonotype originates from a boy aged 5 to 17 in good health and CMV-seropositive. The chain employs TRBV9 and TRBJ2-1; no D gene is confidently identified. This receptor carries the CDR3 CASSVEVALTYNEQFF. In nucleotide form, the sequence is TGTGCCAGCAGCGTAGAGGTAGCTTTGACCTACAATGAGCAGTTCTTC.